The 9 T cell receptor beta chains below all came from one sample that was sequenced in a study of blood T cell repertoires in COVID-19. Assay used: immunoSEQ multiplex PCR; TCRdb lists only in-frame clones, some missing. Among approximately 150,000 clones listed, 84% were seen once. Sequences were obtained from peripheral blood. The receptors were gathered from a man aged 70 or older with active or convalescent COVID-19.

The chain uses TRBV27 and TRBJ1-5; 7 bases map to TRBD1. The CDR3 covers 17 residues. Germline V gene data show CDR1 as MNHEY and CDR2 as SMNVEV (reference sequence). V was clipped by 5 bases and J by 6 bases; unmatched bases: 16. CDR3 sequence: CASSPRGSGTEGQPQHF. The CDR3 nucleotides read TGTGCCAGCAGTCCACGGGGGTCCGGGACAGAGGGTCAGCCCCAGCATTTT.

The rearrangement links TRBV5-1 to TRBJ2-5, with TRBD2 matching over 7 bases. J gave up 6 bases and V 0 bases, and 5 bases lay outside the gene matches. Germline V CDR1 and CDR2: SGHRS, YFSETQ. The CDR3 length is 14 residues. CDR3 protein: CASSLDGGIKTQYF. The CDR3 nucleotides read TGCGCCAGCAGCTTGGACGGGGGGATAAAGACCCAGTACTTC.

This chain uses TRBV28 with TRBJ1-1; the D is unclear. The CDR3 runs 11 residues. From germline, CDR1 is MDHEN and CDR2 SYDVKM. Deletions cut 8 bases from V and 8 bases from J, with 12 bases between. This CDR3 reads CASQWPGEAFF. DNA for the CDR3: TGTGCCAGCCAGTGGCCGGGGGAAGCTTTCTTT.

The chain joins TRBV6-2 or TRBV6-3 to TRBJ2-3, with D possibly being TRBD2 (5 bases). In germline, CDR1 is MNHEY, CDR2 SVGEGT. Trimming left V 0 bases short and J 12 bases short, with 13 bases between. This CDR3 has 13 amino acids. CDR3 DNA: TGTGCCAGCAGTTACTCGAGAGGACTCGCACAGTATTTT. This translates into CASSYSRGLAQYF.

The CDR3 spells CATLTRFYGYTF. The CDR3 bases are TGTGCCACCCTAACGCGCTTCTATGGCTACACCTTC. This chain links TRBV28 with TRBJ1-2; D unresolved. Per germline, CDR1 MDHEN and CDR2 SYDVKM. The CDR3 is 12 amino acids. V lost 10 bases and J lost 4, with 13 bases in between.

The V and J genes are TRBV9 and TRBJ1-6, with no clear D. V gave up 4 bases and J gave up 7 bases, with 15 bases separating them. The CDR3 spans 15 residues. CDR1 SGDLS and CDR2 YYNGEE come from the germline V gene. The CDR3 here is CASSFREGGNSPLHF. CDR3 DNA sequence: TGTGCCAGCAGCTTCCGGGAGGGTGGGAATTCACCCCTCCACTTT.

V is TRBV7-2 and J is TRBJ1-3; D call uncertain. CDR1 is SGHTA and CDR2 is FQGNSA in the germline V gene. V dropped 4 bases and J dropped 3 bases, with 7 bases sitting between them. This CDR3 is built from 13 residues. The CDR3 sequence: CASSSADGNTIYF. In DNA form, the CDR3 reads TGTGCCAGCAGCTCTGCGGATGGAAACACCATATATTTT.

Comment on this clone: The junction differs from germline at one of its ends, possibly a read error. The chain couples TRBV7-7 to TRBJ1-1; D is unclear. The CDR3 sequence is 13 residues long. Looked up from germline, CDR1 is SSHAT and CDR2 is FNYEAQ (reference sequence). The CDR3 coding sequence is TGTGCTAGCAGCACTCAAATGAACACTGAAGCTTTCTTT. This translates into CASSTQMNTEAFF.

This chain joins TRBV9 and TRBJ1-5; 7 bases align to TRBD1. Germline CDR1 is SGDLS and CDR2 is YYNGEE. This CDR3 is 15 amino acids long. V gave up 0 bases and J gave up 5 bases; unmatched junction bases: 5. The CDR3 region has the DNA TGTGCCAGCAGCGTAGCCGGGACAGACTATCAGCCCCAGCATTTT. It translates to CASSVAGTDYQPQHF.